This entry describes one T cell receptor beta chain. This clonotype was seen more than once but under ten times. The clone's antigen remains unknown. No quality values exist for individual bases; no much larger clone is one base distant. The CDR3 numbers 15 residues from cysteine through phenylalanine. Of the read, only the CDR3 DNA is kept; its 45 bases are in frame from base 1. The germline V gene (reference sequence) yields SEHNR for CDR1 and FQNEAQ for CDR2. Trimming takes 3 bases from V and 3 bases from J, and the germline ends sit 14 bases apart. The data are from a study of T cells in Graves' hyperthyroidism and ophthalmopathy (dated by TCRdb to the late 2010s). About the full investigation: A discovery cohort of approximately 97 patients, about 40 with Graves' ophthalmopathy and 55 to 60 with stable Graves' hyperthyroidism, was used to find distinguishing TCR V-J signatures. Whether ophthalmopathy could be predicted prospectively was tested in an independent validation cohort made up of fewer than 20 hyperthyroidism patients plus 17 patients who later progressed to ophthalmopathy. The study also compared thyroid tissue and blood T-cell repertoires from 5 to 7 Graves' hyperthyroidism patients. After blood sampling, hyperthyroidism patients were treated with methimazole at a starting dose of 30 mg daily, and ophthalmopathy patients were treated with high-dose intravenous methylprednisolone. The 95 to 100 discovery patients were divided at random into training and test sets in a 7:3 ratio. According to the paper, TCR Vbeta CDR3 sequencing was carried out on some 140 peripheral blood samples, which came from 40 to 45 ophthalmopathy, under 85 hyperthyroidism and roughly 17 progressor patients. Findings and caveats that apply to the study as a whole: Sample size was not statistically predetermined, and blinding of investigators to group allocation was not performed. In cross-validation, a model built on a 13 V-J signature told ophthalmopathy apart from stable hyperthyroidism with just under 90% sensitivity and about 81% specificity, and in testing the same model reached 80%/75%. In validation, progression to ophthalmopathy was predicted by the model with 65% to 71% sensitivity and 72% to 85% specificity, a median of 6.5 months before onset. Most expanded thyroid clonotypes (frequency above 0.001) were also found in blood, which suggests that blood repertoires may mirror thyroid immune responses.

Amplification of TCR beta CDR3 regions was carried out from RNA transcripts. For the first round of RT-PCR on the TCR CDR3, the HTBI primer set was used together with the Qiagen OneStep RT-PCR kit. A second multiplex PCR round built the libraries, followed by size selection and purification. The libraries were sequenced on an Illumina HiSeq2000 using paired-end 100 bp reads. Concerning the study's data processing: SOAPnuke was used to process the raw data, with reads discarded if the reads contained adapters or uncalled bases, had a mean Phred below 15, or lacked an exact constant-primer or identifier match. High-quality paired reads were merged with COPE v1.2.5, and unique nucleotide sequences were defined as clonotypes. MiTCR v1.1 was used to align the clonotypes against IMGT TRBV, TRBD and TRBJ reference segments. Only V-J combinations with frequency above 0.0001, covering 99.2% of repertoires, were analysed. A TCS score was defined as the ratio of F50 (clonal expansion) to E x V (chaos), with BLOSUM62-based TCRdist applied between CDR3 peptides within each V-J. Welch's t-statistics and random forest reduced approximately 520 V-J features to 10 to 15, which were used in a naive Bayes classifier (R e1071). The Morisita-Horn index was used to measure how similar the thyroid and blood repertoires were. In TCRdb, the public reads were trimmed at Q25 with fastp and aligned with MiXCR, with productive beta chains retained. One record per CDR3 amino acid sequence lists the most common genes and DNA. The V and J calls follow TCRdb's processing rather than the paper's. Within this sample are 500,000 to 800,000 distinct CDR3 sequences, with about 45% of them counted one time only. The ten top clones hold less than 9.5% of the sample.

Any patient with an uncontrolled infection, another autoimmune disease, pregnancy or lactation was excluded. Diagnoses relied on clinical symptoms, serum thyroxine and TRAb, thyroid ultrasound and orbital computed tomography. Total RNA was extracted using Trizol reagent, and RNA quality was assessed on an Agilent 2100 Bioanalyzer. The clonotype originates from an adult man with Graves' disease, either hyperthyroidism or ophthalmopathy (not recorded which). The sample comprised peripheral blood or thyroid tissue (not recorded which). The V gene is TRBV7-9 and the J gene is TRBJ1-2; confidence is insufficient to name the D gene. Here is the DNA: TGTGCCAGCAGCTTGGATGTCACGAACTACTATGGCTACACCTTC. Its translation is CASSLDVTNYYGYTF.